Presented here are 15 T cell receptor beta chains from one specimen sequenced in a study of response to subunit inactivated influenza vaccine. TCRdb called the RT-PCR reads again in MiXCR, with one record for every CDR3 protein. Among some 500,000 distinct CDR3 sequences listed, about 25% were seen once. Sequences were derived from CD4+ T cells sorted from PBMCs, sampled around 5 days after vaccination. The receptors were sampled from a man between 50 and 59 years old who received an inactivated influenza vaccine.

This clonotype appeared a few times. This chain connects TRBV10-3 to TRBJ2-3; 11 positions agree with TRBD2. With V trimmed by 6 bases and J by 3 bases, 5 bases remained unmatched. The CDR3 consists of 15 residues. The germline gives CDR1 ENHRY, CDR2 SYGVKD. The DNA for the CDR3 is TGTGCCATCAGGCCGGGACTAGCGGCGACAGATACGCAGTATTTT. Protein product: CAIRPGLAATDTQYF.

The chain recombines TRBV6-2 or TRBV6-3 with TRBJ2-7; D may be TRBD1 (6 bases). Trimming removed 2 bases at V and 2 bases at J, with 22 bases between. CDR1 is MNHEY and CDR2 is SVGEGT in the germline V gene. The CDR3 contains 18 residues. CDR3 sequence reads: CASSYPSYRAGPTYEQYF. The CDR3 coding sequence is TGTGCCAGCAGTTACCCGTCTTACAGGGCTGGTCCCACCTACGAGCAGTACTTC.

The J gene is TRBJ2-5, the V gene TRBV20-1; 7 positions agree with TRBD2. With 0 bases clipped from V and 3 bases from J, the junction kept 4 bases outside the gene matches. CDR1 DFQATT and CDR2 SNEGSKA come from the germline V gene (reference sequence). This CDR3 contains 14 residues. The CDR3 loop reads CSARDLGREETQYF. The CDR3 coding sequence is TGCAGTGCTAGAGATCTGGGGAGGGAAGAGACCCAGTACTTC.

This clonotype has a handful of counts. The chain couples TRBV11-2 to TRBJ2-5; D perhaps matches TRBD2 (6 bases). Germline V lookup: CDR1 SGHAT, CDR2 FQNNGV. The length of the CDR3 is 13 residues. V was cut by 7 bases and J by 1 base, with 10 bases left in between. The chain's CDR3 is CASTWGVQETQYF. The CDR3 DNA reads as TGTGCCAGCACCTGGGGGGTCCAAGAGACCCAGTACTTC. Full variable domain (rest looked up from reference TRBV11-2 and TRBJ2-5): EAGVAQSPRYKIIEKRQSVAFWCNPISGHATLYWYQQILGQGPKLLIQFQNNGVVDDSQLPKDRFSAERLKGVDSTLKIQPAKLEDSAVYLCASTWGVQETQYFGPGTRLLVL.

This clonotype was counted between two and nine times. The rearrangement joins TRBV6-2 or TRBV6-3 to TRBJ2-5, with TRBD1 as a possible D gene (5 bases). The CDR3 is made up of 9 amino acids. From germline, CDR1 is MNHEY and CDR2 SVGEGT. V was pared by 7 bases and J by 13 bases, with 10 bases between. CDR3 nucleotide sequence: TGTGCCAGCACCAAAAGGGGGTACTTC. Encoded protein: CASTKRGYF.

The chain is built from TRBV10-2 and TRBJ2-1, with D perhaps matching TRBD2 (6 bases). The V and J ends lost 8 bases and 4 bases respectively, with 15 bases between them. The CDR3 runs 14 residues. The germline CDR1 and CDR2 sequences are WSHSY and SAAADI. The CDR3 DNA is TGCGCCAGCGCTATTGGTCGGGGGTACAATGAGCAGTTCTTC. It encodes CASAIGRGYNEQFF.

This clonotype has only a few counts. The V call is TRBV7-8, the J call TRBJ2-3, with 8 bases fitting TRBD2. From germline, CDR1 is SGHVS and CDR2 FQNEAQ. The CDR3 contains 13 residues. Trimming at V came to 7 bases and at J to 7 bases, leaving 7 bases not matched to a gene. The DNA of the CDR3 is TGTGCCAGCACCTTGGCGGGGGGAAATACGCAGTATTTT. Encoded protein: CASTLAGGNTQYF.

This clonotype was recorded many times. This chain joins TRBV6-1 and TRBJ2-1; either TRBD1 or TRBD2 may supply D (6 bases each). CDR1 and CDR2 from the germline V gene are MNHNS and SASEGT. The CDR3 sequence is 16 residues long. Trimming pared 5 bases from V and 6 bases from J, leaving 20 bases between. CDR3 in amino acids: CASSPTMGGLSNEQFF. DNA of the CDR3: TGTGCCAGCAGTCCAACCATGGGGGGCCTTTCCAATGAGCAGTTCTTC.

A few counts support this clonotype. This chain uses TRBV20-1 with TRBJ2-2; 12 nucleotides align to TRBD1. The CDR3 covers 15 residues. Germline V gene data show CDR1 as DFQATT and CDR2 as SNEGSKA (reference sequence). Trimming at V came to 3 bases and at J to 6 bases, leaving 5 bases not matched to a gene. The CDR3 region is CSARGDRGLAGELFF. The CDR3 DNA is TGCAGTGCTAGGGGGGACAGGGGGCTGGCCGGGGAGCTGTTTTTT.

The gene calls are TRBV5-1 and TRBJ2-1; 8 bases are shared with TRBD2. Germline loops: CDR1 SGHRS, CDR2 YFSETQ. The junction had 5 bases not matched to a gene; V was cut back by 0 bases and J by 3 bases. This CDR3 region has 16 residues. CDR3 sequence: CASSLGGGSVYNEQFF. The CDR3 region has the DNA TGCGCCAGCAGCTTGGGCGGGGGGTCCGTCTACAATGAGCAGTTCTTC.

This clonotype was picked up a small number of times. The chain couples TRBV5-1 to TRBJ2-1; D perhaps matches TRBD2 (6 bases). The CDR3 is 11 amino acids. Trimming left V 6 bases short and J 9 bases short, with 10 bases between. Germline V CDR1 and CDR2: SGHRS, YFSETQ. The CDR3 is CASNGEVEQFF. DNA for the CDR3: TGCGCCAGCAACGGGGAGGTTGAGCAGTTCTTC.

This clonotype was recorded only once. The rearrangement joins TRBV7-9 to TRBJ2-1; D gene ambiguous. V was shortened by 1 base and J by 7 bases, with 14 bases between the two germline ends. Looked up from germline, CDR1 is SEHNR and CDR2 is FQNEAQ (reference sequence). The CDR3 runs to 15 residues. This chain's CDR3 is CASSLGSALMNEQFF. CDR3 nucleotides: TGTGCCAGCAGCTTAGGCAGCGCATTAATGAATGAGCAGTTCTTC.

This clonotype was observed a few times. The chain employs TRBV6-1 and TRBJ1-1; perhaps TRBD1 as D (6 bases). Trimming took 0 bases from V and 11 from J, leaving 7 bases between them. The CDR3 covers 11 residues. CDR1 is MNHNS, CDR2 SASEGT, per germline. This CDR3 is CASSEAGGAFF. The DNA of the CDR3 is TGTGCCAGCAGTGAAGCAGGGGGGGCTTTCTTT.

This clonotype was counted at least ten times. This chain joins TRBV4-3 and TRBJ1-2; TRBD1 is a possible D gene (5 bases). V lost 2 bases and J lost 6, with 16 bases in between. The CDR3 contains 15 residues. Germline V gene lookup returns CDR1 LGHNA and CDR2 YSLEER. For the CDR3, the DNA is TGCGCCAGCAGCCAACTGGGGACCGCGGGTGATGGCTACACCTTC. Translated: CASSQLGTAGDGYTF.

There are a few counts of this clonotype. The chain combines TRBV20-1 with TRBJ2-3; perhaps TRBD2 as D (5 bases). The V gene lost 4 bases and the J gene lost 4 bases, with 21 bases spanning the gap. CDR1 and CDR2 (germline): DFQATT, SNEGSKA (reference sequence). The CDR3 spans 16 residues. CDR3 bases: TGCAGTGCTAAACGCTTGCCTGCGGGTCTCGCAGATACGCAGTATTTT. Translated, it gives CSAKRLPAGLADTQYF.